A selection of T cell receptor beta chains follows, all from one sample in a study of blood T cells in healthy people across ages. TCRdb recomputed calls from the 5' RACE reads with MiXCR, one row per CDR3 protein. The sample lists some 1.4 million distinct CDR3 sequences, about 40% occurring once. Input material: blood. These TCRs come from a woman under 30 in good health. Each CDR3 is given with its conserved first and last residue. The D gene is left open where the match is weak.

D,V,CDR3
NA,TRBV9,CASSVGRDPPYNEQFF
TRBD2,TRBV2,CASSPTPLAGGYNEQYF
NA,TRBV20-1,CSATSLAEQFF
TRBD2,TRBV5-1,CASSLEASGRRGEQFF
NA,TRBV9,CASRGTEWNEQFF
NA,TRBV7-2,CASSLGVLREQFF
TRBD2,TRBV10-3,CAISDGALAGVLDEQFF
TRBD2,TRBV20-1,CSARGPASGGAYTQYF
TRBD2,TRBV5-1,CASSSTTGLGYNEQYF
NA,TRBV2,CASSEVGGAGDTQYF
TRBD2,TRBV20-1,CSAGTSAYNEQFF
NA,TRBV14,CASSQGHFQETQYF
TRBD2,TRBV5-1,CASSATSPPTDTQYF
NA,TRBV5-1,CASSSGLLDEQFF
NA,TRBV7-9,CASSLPRQDASYNEQFF
NA,TRBV20-1,CSAPGPALETQYF
NA,TRBV5-5,CASSIDRPISYEQYF